This is a list of T cell receptor beta chains from one sample in a study of blood T cell repertoires in COVID-19. Profiling relied on immunoSEQ multiplex PCR, and the TCRdb table lists in-frame clones only, not all of them. The profile shows 150,000 to 200,000 clones, approximately 86% of them singletons. Sequenced sample: peripheral blood. These receptors all stem from a woman of 80 years or more in a cohort sampled during active or convalescent COVID-19. CDR3s include the opening cysteine and the closing phenylalanine or tryptophan. Each record gives: D gene, J gene, clone size, V gene, CDR3 protein, CDR3 DNA. A D gene is named only where the DNA matches it firmly. Not all rows give a size; the values are once, few, many and, for expanded clones, a class.

d_call: TRBD1
j_call: TRBJ2-2
clone_size: -
v_call: TRBV27
cdr3_aa: CASSRDRVTGELFF
cdr3_nt: TGTGCCAGCAGTCGGGACAGGGTAACCGGGGAGCTGTTTTTT

d_call: TRBD2
j_call: TRBJ2-3
clone_size: -
v_call: TRBV24-1
cdr3_aa: CATSDFRGGFDTQYF
cdr3_nt: TGTGCCACCAGTGATTTTCGGGGGGGGTTTGATACGCAGTATTTT

d_call: -
j_call: TRBJ1-2
clone_size: -
v_call: TRBV10-3
cdr3_aa: CAIRTTRTAGEGFYYGYTF
cdr3_nt: TGTGCCATCAGGACTACCCGGACCGCAGGGGAGGGTTTCTACTATGGCTACACCTTC

d_call: -
j_call: TRBJ1-2
clone_size: -
v_call: TRBV18
cdr3_aa: CASSRQGGFPYGYTF
cdr3_nt: TGTGCCAGCTCACGCCAAGGAGGATTCCCCTATGGCTACACCTTC

d_call: -
j_call: TRBJ1-6
clone_size: -
v_call: TRBV7-8
cdr3_aa: CASSLDNRNSPLHF
cdr3_nt: TGTGCCAGCAGCTTAGATAACAGGAATTCACCCCTCCACTTT

d_call: -
j_call: TRBJ2-7
clone_size: once
v_call: TRBV7-2
cdr3_aa: CASSFARGTYEQYF
cdr3_nt: TGTGCCAGCAGCTTCGCACGCGGGACCTACGAGCAGTACTTC

d_call: -
j_call: TRBJ1-2
clone_size: -
v_call: TRBV5-1
cdr3_aa: CASSFGDSPPGYTF
cdr3_nt: TGCGCCAGCAGCTTCGGGGACTCGCCGCCAGGCTACACCTTC

d_call: -
j_call: TRBJ1-2
clone_size: -
v_call: TRBV7-2
cdr3_aa: CASSPTRGNYGYTF
cdr3_nt: TGTGCCAGCAGCCCAACAAGAGGGAACTATGGCTACACCTTC

d_call: -
j_call: TRBJ2-3
clone_size: few
v_call: TRBV24-1
cdr3_aa: CATSDARVGVADTQYF
cdr3_nt: TGTGCCACCAGTGATGCCCGCGTCGGGGTAGCAGATACGCAGTATTTT

d_call: -
j_call: TRBJ1-6
clone_size: -
v_call: TRBV2
cdr3_aa: CASSEYEGFRSPLHF
cdr3_nt: TGTGCCAGCAGTGAATACGAGGGTTTTAGGTCACCCCTCCACTTT

d_call: TRBD1
j_call: TRBJ2-7
clone_size: -
v_call: TRBV7-9
cdr3_aa: CASRQASGGLIYEQYF
cdr3_nt: TGTGCCAGCAGACAAGCCTCAGGGGGATTAATCTACGAGCAGTACTTC

d_call: -
j_call: TRBJ1-5
clone_size: -
v_call: TRBV21-1
cdr3_aa: CASSKARGQNQPQHF
cdr3_nt: TGTGCCAGCAGCAAAGCCAGGGGGCAGAACCAGCCCCAGCATTTT

d_call: -
j_call: TRBJ2-3
clone_size: -
v_call: TRBV6-1
cdr3_aa: CASSEGQGYDTQYF
cdr3_nt: TGTGCCAGCAGTGAAGGGCAGGGTTACGATACGCAGTATTTT

d_call: -
j_call: TRBJ1-1
clone_size: -
v_call: TRBV15
cdr3_aa: CATSRNRETEAFF
cdr3_nt: TGTGCCACCAGCAGGAACAGGGAGACTGAAGCTTTCTTT

d_call: -
j_call: TRBJ1-5
clone_size: -
v_call: TRBV21-1
cdr3_aa: CASSTLWAGRVYSNQPQHF
cdr3_nt: TGTGCCAGCAGCACCCTCTGGGCAGGGAGGGTCTATAGCAATCAGCCCCAGCATTTT

d_call: -
j_call: TRBJ2-5
clone_size: once
v_call: TRBV9
cdr3_aa: CASSVNPVETQYF
cdr3_nt: TGTGCCAGCAGCGTAAATCCCGTCGAGACCCAGTACTTC

d_call: -
j_call: TRBJ1-3
clone_size: -
v_call: TRBV10-3
cdr3_aa: CAISELSLSSGNTIYF
cdr3_nt: TGTGCCATCAGTGAGCTTAGTCTGAGCTCTGGAAACACCATATATTTT

d_call: TRBD2
j_call: TRBJ2-1
clone_size: -
v_call: TRBV19
cdr3_aa: CASSARGLAANEQFF
cdr3_nt: TGTGCCAGTAGCGCCAGGGGACTAGCGGCGAATGAGCAGTTCTTC

d_call: TRBD2
j_call: TRBJ2-3
clone_size: -
v_call: TRBV7-2
cdr3_aa: CASSPARAGGGTDTQYF
cdr3_nt: TGTGCCAGCAGCCCAGCGCGGGCGGGGGGTGGAACAGATACGCAGTATTTT

d_call: -
j_call: TRBJ2-3
clone_size: -
v_call: TRBV7-6
cdr3_aa: CASSFSGSTDTQYF
cdr3_nt: TGTGCCAGCAGCTTTAGCGGAAGCACAGATACGCAGTATTTT

d_call: -
j_call: TRBJ2-7
clone_size: -
v_call: TRBV7-8
cdr3_aa: CASSPSEDTGIEQYF
cdr3_nt: TGTGCCAGCAGCCCCAGTGAGGATACAGGGATCGAGCAGTACTTC

d_call: -
j_call: TRBJ1-2
clone_size: -
v_call: TRBV3-1/TRBV3-2
cdr3_aa: CASSPRGGSYGYTF
cdr3_nt: TGTGCCAGCAGCCCCCGCGGAGGCAGCTATGGCTACACCTTC

d_call: TRBD2
j_call: TRBJ2-1
clone_size: -
v_call: TRBV7-2
cdr3_aa: CASSLDARGSYNEQFF
cdr3_nt: TGTGCCAGCAGCTTAGATGCGCGGGGGTCCTACAATGAGCAGTTCTTC

d_call: -
j_call: TRBJ1-5
clone_size: -
v_call: TRBV28
cdr3_aa: CASSLSGMSQPQHF
cdr3_nt: TGTGCCAGCAGTTTGTCAGGGATGAGTCAGCCCCAGCATTTT

d_call: -
j_call: TRBJ1-4
clone_size: -
v_call: TRBV5-6
cdr3_aa: CASSLGSPTGLFF
cdr3_nt: TGTGCCAGCAGCTTGGGGTCCCCGACGGGGCTGTTTTTT

d_call: -
j_call: TRBJ2-1
clone_size: -
v_call: TRBV6-2/TRBV6-3
cdr3_aa: CASSGMTIRLVNEQFF
cdr3_nt: TGTGCCAGCAGTGGGATGACTATTCGACTCGTAAATGAGCAGTTCTTC

d_call: TRBD1
j_call: TRBJ1-2
clone_size: -
v_call: TRBV6-6
cdr3_aa: CASSQTGTDYGYTF
cdr3_nt: TGTGCCAGCAGTCAGACTGGGACAGACTATGGCTACACCTTC

d_call: -
j_call: TRBJ2-1
clone_size: -
v_call: TRBV10-3
cdr3_aa: CAISSPTRSSNEQFF
cdr3_nt: TGTGCCATCAGTTCCCCAACCCGGTCGAGCAATGAGCAGTTCTTC

d_call: TRBD2
j_call: TRBJ2-7
clone_size: -
v_call: TRBV6-1
cdr3_aa: CASSEEAGAGEQYF
cdr3_nt: TGTGCCAGCAGTGAAGAAGCGGGGGCTGGCGAGCAGTACTTC

d_call: -
j_call: TRBJ1-5
clone_size: -
v_call: TRBV21-1
cdr3_aa: CASSSDGTSDQPQHF
cdr3_nt: TGTGCCAGCAGCTCCGATGGGACATCGGATCAGCCCCAGCATTTT

d_call: TRBD1
j_call: TRBJ2-2
clone_size: -
v_call: TRBV5-1
cdr3_aa: CASSLLTTGGTGELFF
cdr3_nt: TGCGCCAGCAGCTTGCTAACCACAGGGGGAACCGGGGAGCTGTTTTTT

d_call: -
j_call: TRBJ2-7
clone_size: -
v_call: TRBV16
cdr3_aa: CASSGGSYEQYF
cdr3_nt: TGTGCCAGCAGCGGAGGGAGCTACGAGCAGTACTTC

d_call: TRBD2
j_call: TRBJ2-1
clone_size: -
v_call: TRBV10-1
cdr3_aa: CASSASSGLAGDNEQFF
cdr3_nt: TGCGCCAGCAGTGCCAGTAGTGGACTAGCGGGAGATAATGAGCAGTTCTTC

d_call: -
j_call: TRBJ1-1
clone_size: -
v_call: TRBV11-3
cdr3_aa: CASSQNTEAFF
cdr3_nt: TGTGCCAGCAGCCAGAACACTGAAGCTTTCTTT

d_call: -
j_call: TRBJ1-1
clone_size: -
v_call: TRBV9
cdr3_aa: CASSVVSTVRNTEAFF
cdr3_nt: TGTGCCAGCAGCGTAGTTTCGACAGTAAGGAACACTGAAGCTTTCTTT

d_call: -
j_call: TRBJ1-2
clone_size: -
v_call: TRBV3-1/TRBV3-2
cdr3_aa: CASSSGGAYGYTF
cdr3_nt: TGTGCCAGCAGCTCGGGGGGTGCCTATGGCTACACCTTC

d_call: TRBD1
j_call: TRBJ1-6
clone_size: -
v_call: TRBV11-2
cdr3_aa: CASSLGRDRVNSPLHF
cdr3_nt: TGTGCCAGCAGCTTAGGGCGGGACAGGGTGAATTCACCCCTCCACTTT

d_call: TRBD2
j_call: TRBJ2-2
clone_size: -
v_call: TRBV7-2
cdr3_aa: CASSLGLALNTGELFF
cdr3_nt: TGTGCCAGCAGCTTAGGACTAGCGTTAAACACCGGGGAGCTGTTTTTT

d_call: -
j_call: TRBJ2-1
clone_size: -
v_call: TRBV27
cdr3_aa: CASSKGRESSYNEQFF
cdr3_nt: TGTGCCAGCAGCAAGGGACGGGAGAGCTCCTACAATGAGCAGTTCTTC

d_call: -
j_call: TRBJ1-5
clone_size: few
v_call: TRBV5-8
cdr3_aa: CASRITGNQPQHF
cdr3_nt: TGTGCCAGCCGGATAACAGGCAATCAGCCCCAGCATTTT

d_call: -
j_call: TRBJ2-1
clone_size: -
v_call: TRBV11-3
cdr3_aa: CATSRRNEQFF
cdr3_nt: TGTGCCACGTCCCGTCGTAATGAGCAGTTCTTC

d_call: -
j_call: TRBJ1-2
clone_size: -
v_call: TRBV7-9
cdr3_aa: CASSRLVIPDRGYGYTF
cdr3_nt: TGTGCCAGCAGCCGACTCGTGATCCCGGACAGAGGCTATGGCTACACCTTC

d_call: -
j_call: TRBJ2-3
clone_size: -
v_call: TRBV29-1
cdr3_aa: CSVEWSAGTQYF
cdr3_nt: TGCAGCGTTGAATGGTCGGCGGGTACGCAGTATTTT

d_call: -
j_call: TRBJ1-1
clone_size: -
v_call: TRBV27
cdr3_aa: CASSLRLGVNTEAFF
cdr3_nt: TGTGCCAGCAGTTTAAGGCTAGGGGTGAACACTGAAGCTTTCTTT

d_call: -
j_call: TRBJ2-5
clone_size: -
v_call: TRBV5-6
cdr3_aa: CASSKVSGAAETQYF
cdr3_nt: TGTGCCAGCAGCAAAGTTTCAGGGGCCGCAGAGACCCAGTACTTC

d_call: TRBD1
j_call: TRBJ1-2
clone_size: -
v_call: TRBV6-5
cdr3_aa: CASSSQGRNGYTF
cdr3_nt: TGTGCCAGCAGTTCACAGGGGAGAAATGGCTACACCTTC

d_call: TRBD1
j_call: TRBJ1-4
clone_size: -
v_call: TRBV5-1
cdr3_aa: CASSLQGATNEKLFF
cdr3_nt: TGCGCCAGCAGCCTCCAGGGGGCCACTAATGAAAAACTGTTTTTT

d_call: TRBD2
j_call: TRBJ2-3
clone_size: -
v_call: TRBV11-2
cdr3_aa: CASSLARGLAEYTDTQYF
cdr3_nt: TGTGCCAGCAGCTTAGCTAGGGGACTAGCGGAGTACACAGATACGCAGTATTTT

d_call: -
j_call: TRBJ2-3
clone_size: once
v_call: TRBV6-5
cdr3_aa: CASHVKGTDTQYF
cdr3_nt: TGTGCCAGCCATGTGAAGGGGACAGATACGCAGTATTTT

d_call: -
j_call: TRBJ2-1
clone_size: -
v_call: TRBV28
cdr3_aa: CASSPSSYNEQFF
cdr3_nt: TGTGCCAGCAGCCCTAGCTCCTACAATGAGCAGTTCTTC

d_call: -
j_call: TRBJ2-7
clone_size: few
v_call: TRBV27
cdr3_aa: CASRAYTESYEQYF
cdr3_nt: TGTGCCAGCAGGGCGTACACAGAGAGCTACGAGCAGTACTTC

d_call: -
j_call: TRBJ2-7
clone_size: few
v_call: TRBV7-2
cdr3_aa: CASSLVRGQYF
cdr3_nt: TGTGCCAGCAGCTTAGTCAGGGGGCAGTACTTC

d_call: TRBD1
j_call: TRBJ1-2
clone_size: once
v_call: TRBV4-1
cdr3_aa: CASSQNTPGQGASGYTF
cdr3_nt: TGCGCCAGCAGCCAGAACACACCGGGACAGGGGGCCTCTGGCTACACCTTC

d_call: -
j_call: TRBJ1-4
clone_size: -
v_call: TRBV18
cdr3_aa: CASSPRQAGNEKLFF
cdr3_nt: TGTGCCAGCTCACCGCGACAGGCCGGTAATGAAAAACTGTTTTTT